The entry below gives a single T cell receptor (beta chain) sequence along with its context. Antigen: not known. This sample is drawn from a study of identical twins. Regarding the study as a whole: Fewer insertions marked abundant cord blood beta clonotypes; young adult naive trended weakly, memory not at all. It was out-of-frame TCR alpha sharing in monozygotic twins that models underestimated. Without tracking the same donors, conclusions rested on cross-sectional statistical analysis.

Looked up from germline, CDR1 is DFQATT and CDR2 is SNEGSKA (reference sequence). This CDR3 is 14 amino acids long. The V gene lost 3 bases and the J gene lost 2 bases, with 11 bases spanning the gap. cDNA molecules carried unique molecular identifiers, and template switching added a universal primer site. TCRdb reprocessed the 5' RACE reads with MiXCR, giving one entry per CDR3 protein. This table has 500,000 to 650,000 distinct CDR3 sequences, under 25% appearing once. This sample also belongs to another study, concerning yellow fever vaccine responses in identical twins.

The source material was CD4+ T cells sorted from blood. This rearrangement joins TRBV20-1 to TRBJ1-5; D is uncertain. The clonotype was recovered from a woman younger than 35 in good health. As DNA, the CDR3 is TGCAGTGCTAGGGGGTTCGTGGGCAATCAGCCCCAGCATTTT. It yields the protein CSARGFVGNQPQHF.